This TCR beta chain emerged from a study of blood T cell repertoires in COVID-19. Across the whole study: T cells, B-cell-depleted T cells, or PBMCs provided the cDNA or gDNA that served as material.

Points on this clone: Other DNA sequences of this sample code for an identical CDR3.

Method: immunoSEQ multiplex PCR; TCRdb's copy keeps in-frame clones and lacks some. Of about 230,000 clones listed, 85% to 90% are singletons. This CDR3 contains 12 residues. Deletions cut 6 bases from V and 7 bases from J, with 7 bases between. Germline V CDR1 and CDR2: MNHEY, SVGAGI. This receptor was obtained from a woman between 45 and 60 years old in a cohort exposed to, infected with or recovered from COVID-19 (not recorded which). The gene calls are TRBV6-5 and TRBJ1-6, with a possible D match to TRBD1 (6 bases). Sequenced material: PBMCs or T cells enriched from blood (not recorded which). The CDR3 nucleotides are TGTGCCAGCAGAACAGGGAATTCACCCCTCCACTTT. Translated, it gives CASRTGNSPLHF.